A selection of T cell receptor beta chains follows, all from one sample in a study of control samples from healthy donors and cancer patients. The data were produced by immunoSEQ multiplex PCR, yet TCRdb's version contains in-frame clones alone and is incomplete. Its table lists approximately 190,000 clones. Material: blood. These receptors were collected from a woman younger than 45 in good health. Both conserved end residues are part of each CDR3. The order of the fields is V gene, J gene, CDR3 protein.

TRBV6-1,TRBJ1-1,CASSEGAGVNTEAFF
TRBV6-5,TRBJ2-5,CASARVGGDQETQYF
TRBV25-1,TRBJ2-5,CASRVQGGQETQYF
TRBV6-1,TRBJ2-1,CASSEGPGWVEQFF
TRBV3-1/TRBV3-2,TRBJ1-3,CAVGGRGGNTIYF
TRBV10-3,TRBJ1-2,CAISPWTGTDGYTF
TRBV19,TRBJ2-1,CASSIRGFRVNEQFF
TRBV4-3,TRBJ2-7,CASSQERGGPYEQYF
TRBV18,TRBJ1-4,CASSQAQGPTSFEKLFF
TRBV28,TRBJ1-1,CASSGRLTEAFF
TRBV4-1,TRBJ1-1,CASSQGRGRGSEAFF
TRBV15,TRBJ1-2,CATSRDPGQNYGYTF
TRBV5-4,TRBJ1-2,CASSPRARGSYGYTF
TRBV5-1,TRBJ1-5,CASSIGQGNQPQHF
TRBV18,TRBJ1-1,CASSPRIDGEAFF
TRBV28,TRBJ1-2,CASRKGQGASGYTF
TRBV4-3,TRBJ2-7,CASSPFAVSYEQYF
TRBV6-1,TRBJ1-5,CASSEGAGGGLRPQHF
TRBV5-1,TRBJ2-3,CASSGRGVADTQYF
TRBV28,TRBJ1-6,CASSQLAGGFNSPLHF
TRBV12-2,TRBJ1-3,CASRPRPGGPSGNTIYF
TRBV5-1,TRBJ1-1,CASSIQGEAFF
TRBV5-4,TRBJ1-5,CASSRGGTGVVGNQPQHF
TRBV5-6,TRBJ1-5,CASSLGQINQPQHF
TRBV19,TRBJ1-2,CASRYSGRYTF
TRBV30,TRBJ1-2,CAWRVNYGYTF
TRBV5-8,TRBJ1-1,CASSFEGYTEAFF
TRBV6-5,TRBJ2-1,CASSYRRQYNNEQFF
TRBV11-2,TRBJ2-3,CASSFVAAPVSTDTQYF
TRBV19,TRBJ2-1,CASSIPQGGGYNEQFF
TRBV6-5,TRBJ2-1,CASSPLRVEFF
TRBV11-2,TRBJ1-1,CASSSVPGQGRDTEAFF
TRBV7-2,TRBJ1-1,CASSLARWGALAADTEAFF
TRBV11-2,TRBJ2-3,CASSPGVLSADTQYF
TRBV6-5,TRBJ2-3,CASSPRVPHADTQYF
TRBV7-8,TRBJ2-1,CASSLETGSEQFF
TRBV9,TRBJ1-1,CASSGGGIVSLTEAFF
TRBV2,TRBJ2-6,CASNRDSGANVLTF
TRBV3-1/TRBV3-2,TRBJ1-1,CASSQVRGIVNTEAFF
TRBV15,TRBJ2-7,CATSNHLREEQYF
TRBV7-3,TRBJ2-1,CASSLEGVGTNDEQFF
TRBV5-1,TRBJ1-2,CASSTDRGYTF
TRBV7-9,TRBJ2-1,CASSLDQPEQFF
TRBV19,TRBJ1-4,CASSIGTGRNEKLFF
TRBV7-2,TRBJ1-2,CASSPSTSGTGIYGYTF
TRBV23-1,TRBJ1-1,CASSLGQLLNTEAFF
TRBV5-1,TRBJ1-2,CASSLAQRANYGYTF
TRBV27,TRBJ1-6,CASRDGRPNSPLHF
TRBV5-6,TRBJ1-2,CASSLPTGLANYGYTF
TRBV4-3,TRBJ2-1,CASSRQPSSGGANEQFF
TRBV5-1,TRBJ1-6,CASSYDHLDRRPNSPLHF
TRBV2,TRBJ1-3,CASSYGRGISGNTIYF
TRBV29-1,TRBJ1-1,CSVRRDRDTEAFF
TRBV5-1,TRBJ1-2,CASRPWTGRDGYTF
TRBV27,TRBJ2-1,CASSPTYNEQFF
TRBV7-2,TRBJ2-7,CASSLVGGPEYEQYF
TRBV5-6,TRBJ1-1,CASSRRRTGALPEAFF
TRBV7-8,TRBJ1-5,CASSFWTGRTNQPQHF
TRBV10-1,TRBJ2-5,CASSEHPGQGEETQYF